This TCR beta chain derives from a study of T-cell memory formation after mild COVID-19. The overall study: TCR clusters were largely donor specific.

The CDR3 is 15 amino acids. The V end lost 5 bases, the J end lost 2 bases, and 13 bases lay between the germline ends. TCRdb ran MiXCR on the 5' RACE reads and lists one entry per CDR3 protein. The table has 120,000 to 150,000 distinct CDR3 sequences, over 15% seen once. Concerning this clonotype itself: The target antigen is unknown.

Findings of the study overall: CD4+ clones that contracted lay mainly in CM and EM; CD8+ ones lay in EMRA. Specificity for SARS-CoV-2 was not confirmed among the second-wave clones peaking on day 37.

The clonotype originates from an adult woman who had mild COVID-19 (a few samples of this study predate the infection). Cell type and time point are not known. Specimen: PBMCs or a T cell subset sorted from them (not recorded which). The rearrangement joins TRBV12-3 or TRBV12-4 to TRBJ1-3; the D is unclear. The CDR3: CASSPRGSPGNTIYF. The DNA of the CDR3 is TGTGCCAGCAGTCCCCGGGGATCCCCTGGAAACACCATATATTTT.